This record covers a single T cell receptor (beta chain). This sample stems from a study of blood T cell repertoires in COVID-19. The table came from immunoSEQ multiplex PCR; TCRdb's copy has only in-frame clones and leaves some out. The sample contains 200,000 to 250,000 clones, 70% to 85% of which appear only once. The sample comprised peripheral blood. The clonotype comes from a woman in her 40s with active or convalescent COVID-19.

The DNA of the CDR3 is TGTGCCAGCAGGCGTACTAGCGGGGGGGCCAATGAGCAGTTCTTC. It is translated as CASRRTSGGANEQFF. V and J are TRBV6-5 and TRBJ2-1; 13 bases are shared with TRBD2. The CDR3 covers 15 residues. Germline loops: CDR1 MNHEY, CDR2 SVGAGI. J gave up 6 bases and V 6 bases, and 5 bases lay outside the gene matches.